The rows below give T cell receptor beta chains drawn from one sample of a study of OX40 agonist ivuxolimab in advanced cancers. The repertoire was sequenced with immunoSEQ multiplex PCR; TCRdb's copy has only in-frame clones and lacks some. The repertoire holds roughly 58,000 clones, 93% seen once, with roughly 18% in the top ten. The sequences come from CD4+ or CD8+ T cells sorted from blood, collected in a trial of the OX40 agonist ivuxolimab. The receptors shown here come from an adult with an advanced solid tumor such as melanoma, head and neck, liver or kidney cancer. Each CDR3 is given with its conserved first and last residue. Each record gives: V gene, clone size, D gene, J gene, CDR3 DNA, CDR3 protein. A D gene is named only where the DNA matches it firmly. Size is omitted from some rows. Given values are once, few, many or a class for expanded clones.

V: TRBV28
size: NA
D: NA
J: TRBJ2-3
DNA: TGTGCCAGCAGTTTCTCTAGCAGCATCACAGATACGCAGTATTTT
CDR3: CASSFSSSITDTQYF

V: TRBV13
size: NA
D: TRBD2
J: TRBJ2-5
DNA: TGTGCCAGCAGCCCAGGAGCGGGAGCGCAAGAGACCCAGTACTTC
CDR3: CASSPGAGAQETQYF

V: TRBV5-1
size: NA
D: TRBD1
J: TRBJ1-3
DNA: TGCGCCACCATTAAGAGGGACAGGGGTTCTGGAAACACCATATATTTT
CDR3: CATIKRDRGSGNTIYF

V: TRBV6-1
size: once
D: TRBD1
J: TRBJ2-7
DNA: TGTGCCAGCAGTGAACAGGACAGGGCCTACGAGCAGTACTTC
CDR3: CASSEQDRAYEQYF

V: TRBV7-9
size: NA
D: NA
J: TRBJ1-1
DNA: TGTGCCAGCTACGGGACGAACACTGAAGCTTTCTTT
CDR3: CASYGTNTEAFF

V: TRBV28
size: NA
D: TRBD1
J: TRBJ1-5
DNA: TGTGCCAGCAAAGGACAGGGAAATCGGGTATTGAGCAATCAGCCCCAGCATTTT
CDR3: CASKGQGNRVLSNQPQHF

V: TRBV28
size: NA
D: TRBD2
J: TRBJ2-7
DNA: TGTGCCAGCAGTTTCTTTGGACTAGCGGGAGCTCCCATCTCCTACGAGCAGTACTTC
CDR3: CASSFFGLAGAPISYEQYF

V: TRBV13
size: NA
D: NA
J: TRBJ2-3
DNA: TGTGCCAGCAGCTTAGATTCAGGGGGCACAGATACGCAGTATTTT
CDR3: CASSLDSGGTDTQYF

V: TRBV6-4
size: once
D: TRBD2
J: TRBJ2-3
DNA: TGTGCCAGCAGTGAGGAGAGCGGGAGGACAGATACGCAGTATTTT
CDR3: CASSEESGRTDTQYF

V: TRBV6-5
size: NA
D: TRBD2
J: TRBJ2-2
DNA: TGTGCCAGCATTGGGACTAGCGGCGGGAACGGGGAGCTGTTTTTT
CDR3: CASIGTSGGNGELFF

V: TRBV7-9
size: NA
D: NA
J: TRBJ2-7
DNA: TGTGCCAGCAGCTTAGGCCAGGGAGGAGAGCAGTACTTC
CDR3: CASSLGQGGEQYF

V: TRBV28
size: NA
D: NA
J: TRBJ1-1
DNA: TGTGCCAGCAGCGCGGACAGCGGAGCTTTCTTT
CDR3: CASSADSGAFF

V: TRBV7-9
size: NA
D: NA
J: TRBJ2-7
DNA: TGTGCCAGCAGCTTTGAATACGAGCAGTACTTC
CDR3: CASSFEYEQYF

V: TRBV4-3
size: NA
D: NA
J: TRBJ1-4
DNA: TGCGCCAGCAGCCAAGACCGGGGGAATGGTAATGAAAAACTGTTTTTT
CDR3: CASSQDRGNGNEKLFF

V: TRBV15
size: NA
D: NA
J: TRBJ1-2
DNA: TGTGCCACCAGCAGAGAGGCAGGGGTATTAGCTAACTATGGCTACACCTTC
CDR3: CATSREAGVLANYGYTF

V: TRBV9
size: NA
D: NA
J: TRBJ1-1
DNA: TGTGCCAGCAGCCAATGGGGGGACACTGAAGCTTTCTTT
CDR3: CASSQWGDTEAFF

V: TRBV4-3
size: NA
D: TRBD1
J: TRBJ2-7
DNA: TGCGCCAGCAGCCAAGATCAGGGACAGGGGCGCTACGAGCAGTACTTC
CDR3: CASSQDQGQGRYEQYF

V: TRBV7-6
size: NA
D: NA
J: TRBJ2-1
DNA: TGTGCCAGCAGCCCGGGGGCCGGCAATGAGCAGTTCTTC
CDR3: CASSPGAGNEQFF

V: TRBV7-2
size: NA
D: TRBD2
J: TRBJ2-7
DNA: TGTGCCAGCAGCTTCGACGGGAGGGGACAGTACTTC
CDR3: CASSFDGRGQYF

V: TRBV6-7
size: NA
D: NA
J: TRBJ1-1
DNA: TGTGCCAGCAGTTATGACTTCCTCAACCGTAGGGCAGGCCGGATGAACACTGAAGCTTTCTTT
CDR3: CASSYDFLNRRAGRMNTEAFF

V: TRBV9
size: NA
D: TRBD2
J: TRBJ2-3
DNA: TGTGCCAGCAGCGGGGGGACTAGCGGGAGAGATACGCAGTATTTT
CDR3: CASSGGTSGRDTQYF

V: TRBV28
size: NA
D: NA
J: TRBJ1-4
DNA: TGTGCCAGCAGTTTCCCAGGGGAATTAATGAATGAACTGTTTTTT
CDR3: CASSFPGELMNELFF

V: TRBV4-3
size: NA
D: NA
J: TRBJ1-4
DNA: TGCGCCAGCAGCATTGTATTTAATGAAAAACTGTTTTTT
CDR3: CASSIVFNEKLFF

V: TRBV10-3
size: once
D: NA
J: TRBJ1-1
DNA: TGTGCCATCAGTGAGTCTTCATATGTCGGTGGACCTGAAGCTTTCTTT
CDR3: CAISESSYVGGPEAFF

V: TRBV15
size: NA
D: TRBD1
J: TRBJ2-1
DNA: TGTGCCACCAGCGCCGACAGGGCCAATGAGCAGTTCTTC
CDR3: CATSADRANEQFF

V: TRBV27
size: NA
D: NA
J: TRBJ2-7
DNA: TGTGCCAGCAGTTTTGGCAGTTACGAGCAGTACTTC
CDR3: CASSFGSYEQYF

V: TRBV7-8
size: NA
D: TRBD1
J: TRBJ1-5
DNA: TGTGCCAGCAGCCCACAGGGGACCGCATCGTTTTTGGGCAATCAGCCCCAGCATTTT
CDR3: CASSPQGTASFLGNQPQHF

V: TRBV6-5
size: NA
D: NA
J: TRBJ2-1
DNA: TGTGCCAGCAGCCAACTAGGGGCATACAATGAGCAGTTCTTC
CDR3: CASSQLGAYNEQFF

V: TRBV5-8
size: NA
D: TRBD1
J: TRBJ2-7
DNA: TGTGCCAGCAGCTTGGGGACAGGGGACGATGCTGAACTCTCCTACGAGCAGTACTTC
CDR3: CASSLGTGDDAELSYEQYF

V: TRBV6-4
size: NA
D: NA
J: TRBJ1-1
DNA: TGTGCCAGCAGTGTCCACCCCGGGAACACTGAAGCTTTCTTT
CDR3: CASSVHPGNTEAFF

V: TRBV9
size: NA
D: TRBD1
J: TRBJ2-3
DNA: TGTGCCAGCAGCGTTACCGGGACAGGGACAGATACGCAGTATTTT
CDR3: CASSVTGTGTDTQYF

V: TRBV7-3
size: NA
D: TRBD2
J: TRBJ2-7
DNA: TGTGCCAGCAGCTTAGCCGGGACTAGTGAACCCCGTTGGTTCTACGAGCAGTACTTC
CDR3: CASSLAGTSEPRWFYEQYF

V: TRBV11-3
size: NA
D: TRBD1
J: TRBJ2-1
DNA: TGTGCCAGCAGCTTAGGGTACAGGGGGCCCGGGTACAATGAGCAGTTCTTC
CDR3: CASSLGYRGPGYNEQFF

V: TRBV10-3
size: once
D: NA
J: TRBJ2-3
DNA: TGTGCCATCAGTGGAAGAGACTCAGATACGCAGTATTTT
CDR3: CAISGRDSDTQYF

V: TRBV27
size: NA
D: TRBD2
J: TRBJ2-1
DNA: TGTGCCAGCAGTGACTTAGCGGGAGGGGAGAGTGAGCAGTTCTTC
CDR3: CASSDLAGGESEQFF

V: TRBV7-9
size: NA
D: TRBD2
J: TRBJ2-7
DNA: TGTGCCAGCAGCTTGGGACTAGCGGTCTACGAGCAGTACTTC
CDR3: CASSLGLAVYEQYF